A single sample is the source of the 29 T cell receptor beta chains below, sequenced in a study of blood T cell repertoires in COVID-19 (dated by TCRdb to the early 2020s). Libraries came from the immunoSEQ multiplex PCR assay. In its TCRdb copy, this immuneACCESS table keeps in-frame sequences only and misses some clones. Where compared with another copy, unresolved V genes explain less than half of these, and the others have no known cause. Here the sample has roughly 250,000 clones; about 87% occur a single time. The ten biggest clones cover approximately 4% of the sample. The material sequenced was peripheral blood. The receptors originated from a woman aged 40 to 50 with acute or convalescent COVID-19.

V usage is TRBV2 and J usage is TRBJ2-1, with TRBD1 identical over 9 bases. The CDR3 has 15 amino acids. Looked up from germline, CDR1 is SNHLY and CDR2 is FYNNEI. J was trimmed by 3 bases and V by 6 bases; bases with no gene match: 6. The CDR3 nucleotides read TGTGCCAGCAGCATCGGGACAGGGAGCTACAATGAGCAGTTCTTC. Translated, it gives CASSIGTGSYNEQFF.

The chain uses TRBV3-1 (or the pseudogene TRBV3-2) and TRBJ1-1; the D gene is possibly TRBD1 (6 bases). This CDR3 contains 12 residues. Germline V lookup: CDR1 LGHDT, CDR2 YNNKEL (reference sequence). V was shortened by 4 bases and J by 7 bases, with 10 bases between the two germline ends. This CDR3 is CASSPGGGEAFF. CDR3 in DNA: TGTGCCAGCAGCCCGGGGGGCGGTGAAGCTTTCTTT.

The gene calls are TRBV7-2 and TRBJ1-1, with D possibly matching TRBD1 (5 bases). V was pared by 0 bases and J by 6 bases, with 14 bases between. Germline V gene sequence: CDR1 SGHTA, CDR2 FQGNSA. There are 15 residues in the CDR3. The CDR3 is CASSLAGRGWAEAFF. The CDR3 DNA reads TGTGCCAGCAGCTTAGCGGGTAGGGGTTGGGCTGAAGCTTTCTTT.

CDR3 sequence: CASSEGTGQPQHF. The CDR3 DNA sequence: TGTGCCAGCAGTGAAGGAACGGGACAGCCCCAGCATTTT. J is TRBJ1-5 and V is TRBV2; D remains ambiguous. The germline CDR1 and CDR2 sequences are SNHLY and FYNNEI. Trimming left V 1 base short and J 7 bases short, with 8 bases between. The CDR3 sequence is 13 residues long.

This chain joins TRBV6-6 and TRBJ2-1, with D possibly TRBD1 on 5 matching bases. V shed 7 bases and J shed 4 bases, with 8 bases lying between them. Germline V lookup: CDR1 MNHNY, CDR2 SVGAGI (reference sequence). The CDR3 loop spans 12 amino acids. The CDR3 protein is CASITGYNEQFF. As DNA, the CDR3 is TGTGCCAGCATTACAGGTTACAATGAGCAGTTCTTC.

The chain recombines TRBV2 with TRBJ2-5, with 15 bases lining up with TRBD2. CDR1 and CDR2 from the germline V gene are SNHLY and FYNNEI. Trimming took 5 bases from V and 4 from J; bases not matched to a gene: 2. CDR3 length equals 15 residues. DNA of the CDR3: TGTGCCAGCAGTTGGACTAGCGGGGGGGCAGAGACCCAGTACTTC. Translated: CASSWTSGGAETQYF.

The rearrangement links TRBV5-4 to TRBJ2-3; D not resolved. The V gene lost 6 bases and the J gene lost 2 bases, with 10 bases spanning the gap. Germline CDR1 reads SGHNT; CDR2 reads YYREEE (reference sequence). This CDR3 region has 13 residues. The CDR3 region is CASIGADTDTQYF. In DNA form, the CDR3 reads TGTGCCAGCATCGGTGCCGACACAGATACGCAGTATTTT.

The CDR3 protein is CASSLDGVTDTQYF. CDR3 DNA: TGTGCCAGCAGCTTAGACGGTGTCACAGATACGCAGTATTTT. The chain has TRBV7-2 and TRBJ2-3, with D unclear. CDR1 and CDR2 (germline): SGHTA, FQGNSA. The CDR3 runs 14 residues. V gave up 1 base and J gave up 2 bases, with 7 bases separating them.

The CDR3 nucleotides are TGTGCCAGCATCCAAGGGGGCCTCATAATGGGCGAGCAGTACGTC. Protein product: CASIQGGLIMGEQYV. The chain employs TRBV2 and TRBJ2-7, with TRBD1 identical over 7 bases. The trim removed 7 bases at V and 6 bases at J, leaving 15 bases unmatched. CDR1 is SNHLY and CDR2 is FYNNEI in the germline V gene. The CDR3 runs 15 residues.

The CDR3 reads CASRVGGTSVTDTQYF. In nucleotides, the CDR3 is TGTGCCAGCAGGGTCGGCGGGACTAGTGTGACAGATACGCAGTATTTT. This sequence joins TRBV2 and TRBJ2-3; 8 nucleotides align to TRBD2. Germline lookup yields CDR1 SNHLY and CDR2 FYNNEI. V was clipped by 6 bases and J by 3 bases; unmatched bases: 11. The CDR3 has 16 amino acids.

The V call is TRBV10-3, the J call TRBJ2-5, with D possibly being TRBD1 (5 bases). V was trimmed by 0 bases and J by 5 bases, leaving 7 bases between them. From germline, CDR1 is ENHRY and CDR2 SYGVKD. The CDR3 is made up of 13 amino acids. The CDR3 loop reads CAISESSGETQYF. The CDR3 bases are TGTGCCATCAGTGAGTCGTCAGGGGAGACCCAGTACTTC.

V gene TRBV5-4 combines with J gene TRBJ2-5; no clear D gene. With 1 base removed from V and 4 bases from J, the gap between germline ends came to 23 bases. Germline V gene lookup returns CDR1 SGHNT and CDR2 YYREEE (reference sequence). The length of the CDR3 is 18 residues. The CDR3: CASSLSGGSRSVIETQYF. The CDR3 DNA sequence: TGTGCCAGCAGCTTGTCTGGCGGAAGTCGGAGTGTTATAGAGACCCAGTACTTC.

In DNA, the CDR3 is TGTGCCAGCAGCCCGGGACAGGGGTACAATGAGCAGTTCTTC. Amino acids: CASSPGQGYNEQFF. J is TRBJ2-1 and V is TRBV5-6, with 10 bases fitting TRBD1. Germline CDR1 is SGHDT and CDR2 is YYEEEE. The CDR3 length is 14 residues. After removal of 4 bases from V and 4 bases from J, the junction contained 2 bases not matched to a gene.

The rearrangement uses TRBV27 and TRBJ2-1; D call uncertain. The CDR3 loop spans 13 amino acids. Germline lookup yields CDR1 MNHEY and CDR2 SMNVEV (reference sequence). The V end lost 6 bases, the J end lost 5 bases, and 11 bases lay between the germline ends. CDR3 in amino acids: CASSLGPHNEQFF. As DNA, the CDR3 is TGTGCCAGCAGCCTGGGCCCCCACAATGAGCAGTTCTTC.

The CDR3, as DNA: TGTGCCAGCAGTTACAATCCTTACACTGAAGCTTTCTTT. It is translated as CASSYNPYTEAFF. The rearrangement uses TRBV6-5 and TRBJ1-1; D call uncertain. This CDR3 region has 13 residues. Germline V gene sequence: CDR1 MNHEY, CDR2 SVGAGI. V dropped 2 bases and J dropped 3 bases, with 7 bases sitting between them.

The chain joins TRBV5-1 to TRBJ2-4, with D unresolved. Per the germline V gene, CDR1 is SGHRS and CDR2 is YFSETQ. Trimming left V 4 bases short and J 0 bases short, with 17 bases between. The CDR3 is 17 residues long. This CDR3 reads CASSLLTGTLAKNIQYF. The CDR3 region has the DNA TGCGCCAGCAGCCTGTTGACTGGAACCCTAGCCAAAAACATTCAGTACTTC. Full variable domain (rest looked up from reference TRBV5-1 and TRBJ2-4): KAGVTQTPRYLIKTRGQQVTLSCSPISGHRSVSWYQQTPGQGLQFLFEYFSETQRNKGNFPGRFSGRQFSNSRSEMNVSTLELGDSALYLCASSLLTGTLAKNIQYFGAGTRLSVL.

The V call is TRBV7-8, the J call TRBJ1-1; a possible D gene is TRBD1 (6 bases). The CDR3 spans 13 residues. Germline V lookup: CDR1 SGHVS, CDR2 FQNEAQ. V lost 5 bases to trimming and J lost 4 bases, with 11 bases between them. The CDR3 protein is CASSRGAGTEAFF. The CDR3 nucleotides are TGTGCCAGCAGCCGGGGGGCGGGCACTGAAGCTTTCTTT.

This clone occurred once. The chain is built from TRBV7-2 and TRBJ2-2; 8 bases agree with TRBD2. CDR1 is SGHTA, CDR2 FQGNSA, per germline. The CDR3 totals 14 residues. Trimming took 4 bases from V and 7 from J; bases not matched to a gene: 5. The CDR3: CASSSGGASGELFF. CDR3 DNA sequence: TGTGCCAGCAGCTCCGGGGGGGCCAGCGGGGAGCTGTTTTTT. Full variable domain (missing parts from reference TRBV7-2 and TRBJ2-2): GAGVSQSPSNKVTEKGKDVELRCDPISGHTALYWYRQSLGQGLEFLIYFQGNSAPDKSGLPSDRFSAERTGGSVSTLTIQRTQQEDSAVYLCASSSGGASGELFFGEGSRLTVL.

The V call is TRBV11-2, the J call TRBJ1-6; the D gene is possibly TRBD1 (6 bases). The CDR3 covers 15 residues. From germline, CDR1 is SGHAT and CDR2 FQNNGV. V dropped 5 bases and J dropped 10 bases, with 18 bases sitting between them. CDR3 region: CASSPQQGFGSPLHF. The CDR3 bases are TGTGCCAGCAGCCCCCAACAGGGCTTTGGCTCACCCCTCCACTTT.

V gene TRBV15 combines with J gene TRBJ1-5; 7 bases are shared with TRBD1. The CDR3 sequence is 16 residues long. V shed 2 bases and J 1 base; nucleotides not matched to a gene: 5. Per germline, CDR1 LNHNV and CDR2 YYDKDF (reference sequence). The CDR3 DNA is TGTGCCACCAGCAGACTGACAGGGATCAGCAATCAGCCCCAGCATTTT. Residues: CATSRLTGISNQPQHF.

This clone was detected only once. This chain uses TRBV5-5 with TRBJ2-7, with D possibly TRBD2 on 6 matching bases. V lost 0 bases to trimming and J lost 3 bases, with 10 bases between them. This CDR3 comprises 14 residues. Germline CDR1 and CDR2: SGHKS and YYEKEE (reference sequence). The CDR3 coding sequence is TGTGCCAGCAGCTTGGCGACTAGGGGCTACGAGCAGTACGTC. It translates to CASSLATRGYEQYV.

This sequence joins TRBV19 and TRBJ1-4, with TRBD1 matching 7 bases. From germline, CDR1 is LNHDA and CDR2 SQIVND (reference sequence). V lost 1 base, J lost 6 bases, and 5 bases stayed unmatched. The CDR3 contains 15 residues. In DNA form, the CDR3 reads TGTGCCAGTAGTATAGTTGCGGGGACAGATGAAAAACTGTTTTTT. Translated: CASSIVAGTDEKLFF.

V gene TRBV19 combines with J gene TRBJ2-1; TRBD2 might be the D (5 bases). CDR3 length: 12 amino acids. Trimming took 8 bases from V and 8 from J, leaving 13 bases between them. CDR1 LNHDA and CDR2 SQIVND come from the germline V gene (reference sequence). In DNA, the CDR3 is TGTGCCAGTGAGGGTAGTAGCTATGAGCAGTTCTTC. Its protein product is CASEGSSYEQFF.

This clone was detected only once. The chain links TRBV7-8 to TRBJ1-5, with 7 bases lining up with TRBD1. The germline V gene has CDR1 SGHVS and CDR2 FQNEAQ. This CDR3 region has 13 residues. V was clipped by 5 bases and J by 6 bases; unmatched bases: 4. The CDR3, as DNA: TGTGCCAGCAGCGAGGAGGGGGCTCAGCCCCAGCATTTT. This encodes CASSEEGAQPQHF. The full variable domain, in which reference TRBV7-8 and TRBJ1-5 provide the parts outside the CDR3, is GAGVSQSPRYKVAKRGQDVALRCDPISGHVSLFWYQQALGQGPEFLTYFQNEAQLDKSGLPSDRFFAERPEGSVSTLKIQRTQQEDSAVYLCASSEEGAQPQHFGDGTRLSIL.

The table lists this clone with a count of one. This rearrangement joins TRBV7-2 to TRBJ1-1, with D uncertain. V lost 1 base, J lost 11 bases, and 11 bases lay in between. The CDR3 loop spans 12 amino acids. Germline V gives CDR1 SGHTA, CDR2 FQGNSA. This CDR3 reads CASSLVASGAFF. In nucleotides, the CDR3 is TGTGCCAGCAGCTTAGTCGCTTCCGGGGCTTTCTTT.

CDR3 amino acids: CASLGYPYNEQFF. CDR3 DNA sequence: TGTGCCAGCTTGGGCTACCCATACAATGAGCAGTTCTTC. The genes are TRBV6-5 and TRBJ2-1; D call uncertain. CDR3 length: 13 amino acids. V was pared by 8 bases and J by 4 bases, with 12 bases between. Germline V lookup: CDR1 MNHEY, CDR2 SVGAGI.

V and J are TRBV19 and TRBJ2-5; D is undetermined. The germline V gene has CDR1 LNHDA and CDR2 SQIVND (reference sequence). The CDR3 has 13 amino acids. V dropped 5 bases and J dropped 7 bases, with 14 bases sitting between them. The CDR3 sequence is CASSVGPRSTQYF. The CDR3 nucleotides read TGTGCCAGTAGTGTAGGACCGCGGTCGACCCAGTACTTC.

CDR3: CASSLGSSGGSTQYF. CDR3 sequence (DNA): TGCGCCAGCAGCTTGGGTTCTAGCGGGGGAAGCACGCAGTATTTT. The chain couples TRBV5-1 to TRBJ2-3, with 10 bases fitting TRBD2. The CDR3 is 15 residues long. Germline V gene data show CDR1 as SGHRS and CDR2 as YFSETQ. With V trimmed by 0 bases and J by 9 bases, 7 bases remained unmatched.

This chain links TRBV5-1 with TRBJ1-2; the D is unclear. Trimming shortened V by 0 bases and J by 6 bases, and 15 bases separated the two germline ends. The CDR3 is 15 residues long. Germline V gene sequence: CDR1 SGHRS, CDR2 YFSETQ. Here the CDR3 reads CASSLGPGYYDGYTF. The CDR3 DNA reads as TGCGCCAGCAGCTTGGGCCCGGGGTACTATGATGGCTACACCTTC.